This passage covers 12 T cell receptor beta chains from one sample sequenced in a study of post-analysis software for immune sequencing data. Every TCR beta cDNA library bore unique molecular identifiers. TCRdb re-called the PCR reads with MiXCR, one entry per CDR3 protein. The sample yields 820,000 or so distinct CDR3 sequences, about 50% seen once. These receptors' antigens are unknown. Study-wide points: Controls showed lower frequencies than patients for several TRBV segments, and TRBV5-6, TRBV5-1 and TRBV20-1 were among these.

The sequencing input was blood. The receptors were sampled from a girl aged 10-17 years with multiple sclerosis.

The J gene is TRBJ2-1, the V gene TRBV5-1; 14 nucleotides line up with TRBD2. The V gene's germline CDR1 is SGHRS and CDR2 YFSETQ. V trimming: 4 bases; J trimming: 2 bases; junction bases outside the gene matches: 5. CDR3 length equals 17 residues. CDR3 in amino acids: CASSTGTSGRAYNEQFF. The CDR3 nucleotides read TGCGCCAGCAGCACCGGGACTAGCGGGAGAGCCTACAATGAGCAGTTCTTC.

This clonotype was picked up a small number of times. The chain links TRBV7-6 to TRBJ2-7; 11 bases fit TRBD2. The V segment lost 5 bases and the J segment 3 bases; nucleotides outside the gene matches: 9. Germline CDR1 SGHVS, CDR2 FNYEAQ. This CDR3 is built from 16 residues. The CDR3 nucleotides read TGTGCCAGCAGCCCAGAATTCACTAGCGGGGGCTACGAGCAGTACTTC. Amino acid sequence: CASSPEFTSGGYEQYF. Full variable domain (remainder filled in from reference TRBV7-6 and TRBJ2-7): GAGVSQSPRYKVTKRGQDVALRCDPISGHVSLYWYRQALGQGPEFLTYFNYEAQQDKSGLPNDRFSAERPEGSISTLTIQRTEQRDSAMYRCASSPEFTSGGYEQYFGPGTRLTVT.

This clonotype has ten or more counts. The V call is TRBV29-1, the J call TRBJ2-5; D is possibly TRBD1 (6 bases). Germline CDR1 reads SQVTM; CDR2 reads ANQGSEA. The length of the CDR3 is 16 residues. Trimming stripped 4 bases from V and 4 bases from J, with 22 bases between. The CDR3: CSVAHAGQWQGETQYF. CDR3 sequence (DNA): TGCAGCGTTGCGCATGCTGGACAGTGGCAGGGAGAGACCCAGTACTTC.

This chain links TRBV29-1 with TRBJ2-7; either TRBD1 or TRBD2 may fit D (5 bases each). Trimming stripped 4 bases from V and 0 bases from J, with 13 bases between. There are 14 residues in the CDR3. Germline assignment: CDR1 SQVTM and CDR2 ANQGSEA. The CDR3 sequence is CSVAGTSSSYEQYF. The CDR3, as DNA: TGCAGCGTTGCGGGGACGTCGAGCTCCTACGAGCAGTACTTC.

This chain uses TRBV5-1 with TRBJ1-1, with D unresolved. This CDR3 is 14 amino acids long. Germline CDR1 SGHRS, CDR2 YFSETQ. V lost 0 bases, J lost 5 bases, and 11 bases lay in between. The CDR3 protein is CASSLVETLTEAFF. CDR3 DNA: TGCGCCAGCAGCTTGGTAGAGACATTAACTGAAGCTTTCTTT.

The CDR3, as DNA: TGTGCCAGCAGCTTGAAGGACTCCGGACCTGGGGGCTACACCTTC. Protein: CASSLKDSGPGGYTF. This chain links TRBV7-9 with TRBJ1-2; D gene unclear. The V gene's germline CDR1 is SEHNR and CDR2 FQNEAQ (reference sequence). This CDR3 comprises 15 residues. V was shortened by 3 bases and J by 8 bases, with 19 bases between the two germline ends.

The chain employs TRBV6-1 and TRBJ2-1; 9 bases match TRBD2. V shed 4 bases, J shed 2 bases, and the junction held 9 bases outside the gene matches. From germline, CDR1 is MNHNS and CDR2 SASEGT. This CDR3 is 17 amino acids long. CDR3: CASSGYSGGATYNEQFF. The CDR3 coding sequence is TGTGCCAGCAGTGGCTATAGCGGGGGAGCTACCTACAATGAGCAGTTCTTC.

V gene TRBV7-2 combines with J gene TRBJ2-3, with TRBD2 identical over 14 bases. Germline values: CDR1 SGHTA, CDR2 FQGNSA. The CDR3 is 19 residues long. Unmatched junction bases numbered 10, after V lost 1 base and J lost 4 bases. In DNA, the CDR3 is TGTGCCAGCAGCTTAGTCCCGACTAGCGGGGGGGCGACGTCAGATACGCAGTATTTT. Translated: CASSLVPTSGGATSDTQYF.

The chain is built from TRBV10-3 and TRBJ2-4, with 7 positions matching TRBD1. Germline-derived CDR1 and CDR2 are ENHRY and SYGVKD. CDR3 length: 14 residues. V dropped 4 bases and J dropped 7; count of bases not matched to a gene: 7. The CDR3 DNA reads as TGTGCCATCAGTGCGACGACAGGGCCGAACATTCAGTACTTC. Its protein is CAISATTGPNIQYF.

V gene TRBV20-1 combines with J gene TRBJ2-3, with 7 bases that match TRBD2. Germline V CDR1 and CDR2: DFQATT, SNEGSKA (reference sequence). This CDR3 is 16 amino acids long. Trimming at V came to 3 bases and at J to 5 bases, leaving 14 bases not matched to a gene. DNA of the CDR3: TGCAGTGCTAGGTTGGGGGGGAGGCCGGGACGAGATACGCAGTATTTT. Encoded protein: CSARLGGRPGRDTQYF.

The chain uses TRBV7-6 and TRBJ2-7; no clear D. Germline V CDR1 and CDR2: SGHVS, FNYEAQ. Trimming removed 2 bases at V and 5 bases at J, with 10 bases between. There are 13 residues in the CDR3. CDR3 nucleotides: TGTGCCAGCAGCTTACTCCGGTTCCACGAGCAGTACTTC. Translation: CASSLLRFHEQYF.

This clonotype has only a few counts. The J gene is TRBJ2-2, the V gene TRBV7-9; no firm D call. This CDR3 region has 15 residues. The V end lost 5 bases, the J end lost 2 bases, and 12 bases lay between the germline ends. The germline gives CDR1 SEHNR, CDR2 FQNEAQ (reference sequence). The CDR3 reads CASSRSNPNTGELFF. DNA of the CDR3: TGTGCCAGCAGCCGATCAAACCCTAACACCGGGGAGCTGTTTTTT.